Given below is one T cell receptor beta chain in context. The sample is drawn from a study of OX40 agonist ivuxolimab in advanced cancers. CDR1 LNHDA and CDR2 SQIVND come from the germline V gene (reference sequence). CDR3 length: 15 residues. Losses at the gene ends were 1 base for V and 7 bases for J; bases not matched to a gene: 6. The data were produced by immunoSEQ multiplex PCR, yet TCRdb's version contains in-frame clones alone and is incomplete. The sample has tens of thousands of clones; about 89% are singletons. Autoimmune disease history or systemic immunosuppression disqualified patients. This sequence originates from an adult with an advanced solid tumor such as melanoma, head and neck, liver or kidney cancer. The gene calls are TRBV19 and TRBJ2-1, with TRBD2 matching over 8 bases. Sequenced here: CD4+ or CD8+ T cells sorted from blood, sampled in a trial of the OX40 agonist ivuxolimab. The CDR3 DNA is TGTGCCAGTAGTATAGCGGGGGGGCCGGGGAATGAGCAGTTCTTC. This encodes CASSIAGGPGNEQFF.